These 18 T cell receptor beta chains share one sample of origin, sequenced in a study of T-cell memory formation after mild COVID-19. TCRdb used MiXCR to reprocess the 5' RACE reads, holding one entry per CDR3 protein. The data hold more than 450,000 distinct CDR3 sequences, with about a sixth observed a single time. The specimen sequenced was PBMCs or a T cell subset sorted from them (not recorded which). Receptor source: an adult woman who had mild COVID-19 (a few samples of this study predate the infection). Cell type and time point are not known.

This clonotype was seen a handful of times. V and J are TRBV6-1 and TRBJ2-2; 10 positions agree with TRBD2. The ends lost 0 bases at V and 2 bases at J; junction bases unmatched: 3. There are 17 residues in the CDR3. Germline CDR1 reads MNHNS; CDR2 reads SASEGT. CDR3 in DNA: TGTGCCAGCAGTGAAGCGCAACTAGCGGGAAACACCGGGGAGCTGTTTTTT. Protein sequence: CASSEAQLAGNTGELFF.

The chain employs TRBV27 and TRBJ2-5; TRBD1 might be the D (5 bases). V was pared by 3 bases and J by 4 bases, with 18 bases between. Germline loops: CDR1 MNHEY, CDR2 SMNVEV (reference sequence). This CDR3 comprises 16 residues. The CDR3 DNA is TGTGCCAGCAGTTTCAATCAGGGAAGATCACCAGAGACCCAGTACTTC. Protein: CASSFNQGRSPETQYF.

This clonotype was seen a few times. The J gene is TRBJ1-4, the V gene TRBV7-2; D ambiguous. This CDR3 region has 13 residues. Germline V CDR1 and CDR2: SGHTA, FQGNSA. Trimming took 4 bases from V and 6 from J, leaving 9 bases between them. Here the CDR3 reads CASSSAADEKLFF. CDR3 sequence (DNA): TGTGCCAGCAGCTCAGCTGCGGATGAAAAACTGTTTTTT.

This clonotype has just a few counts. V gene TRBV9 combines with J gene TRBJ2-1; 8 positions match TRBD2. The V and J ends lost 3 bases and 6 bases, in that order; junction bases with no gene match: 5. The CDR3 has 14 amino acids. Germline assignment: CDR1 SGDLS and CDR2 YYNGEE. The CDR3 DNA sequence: TGTGCCAGCAGCGGGGGACTAGAAGGCAATGAGCAGTTCTTC. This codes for CASSGGLEGNEQFF.

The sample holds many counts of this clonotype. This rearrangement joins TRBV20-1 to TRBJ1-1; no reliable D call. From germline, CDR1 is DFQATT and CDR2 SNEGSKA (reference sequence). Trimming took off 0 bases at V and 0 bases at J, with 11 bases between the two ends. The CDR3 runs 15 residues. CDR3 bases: TGCAGTGCTAGAGATGGAGGACGGATGAACACTGAAGCTTTCTTT. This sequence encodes CSARDGGRMNTEAFF.

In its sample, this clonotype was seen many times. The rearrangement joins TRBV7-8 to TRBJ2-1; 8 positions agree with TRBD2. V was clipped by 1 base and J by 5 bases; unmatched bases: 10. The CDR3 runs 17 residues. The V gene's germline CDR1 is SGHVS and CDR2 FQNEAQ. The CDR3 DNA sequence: TGTGCCAGCAGCTTAGTGGCCCCGGGACTAGTTAACAATGAGCAGTTCTTC. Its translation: CASSLVAPGLVNNEQFF.

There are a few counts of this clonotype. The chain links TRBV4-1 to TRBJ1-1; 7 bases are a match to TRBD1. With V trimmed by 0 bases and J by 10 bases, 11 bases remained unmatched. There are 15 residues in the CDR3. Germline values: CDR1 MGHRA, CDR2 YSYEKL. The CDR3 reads CASSQDPGTVKVAFF. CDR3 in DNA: TGCGCCAGCAGCCAAGACCCCGGGACAGTGAAAGTAGCTTTCTTT.

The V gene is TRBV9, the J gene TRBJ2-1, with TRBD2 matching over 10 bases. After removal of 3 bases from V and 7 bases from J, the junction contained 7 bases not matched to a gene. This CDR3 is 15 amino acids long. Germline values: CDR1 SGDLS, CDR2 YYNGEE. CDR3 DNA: TGTGCCAGCAGCGATAGCGGGAGGAATGTAAATGAGCAGTTCTTC. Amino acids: CASSDSGRNVNEQFF.

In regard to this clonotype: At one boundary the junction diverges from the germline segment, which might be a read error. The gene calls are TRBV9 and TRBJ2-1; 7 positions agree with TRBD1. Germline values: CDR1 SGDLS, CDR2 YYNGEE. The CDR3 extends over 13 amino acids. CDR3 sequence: CASGATGNNVQFF. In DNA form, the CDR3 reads TGTGCCAGCGGGGCGACAGGGAACAATGTGCAGTTCTTC.

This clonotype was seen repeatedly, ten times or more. CDR3 nucleotides: TGTGCCAGCAGCCAAGCAGGGACCTATGGCTACACCTTC. Translating it yields CASSQAGTYGYTF. V and J are TRBV4-2 and TRBJ1-2; tentatively, D is TRBD1 (5 bases). Germline V lookup: CDR1 LGHNA, CDR2 YNFKEQ. The V end was cut by 1 base, the J end by 4 bases, with 7 bases between. This CDR3 region has 13 residues.

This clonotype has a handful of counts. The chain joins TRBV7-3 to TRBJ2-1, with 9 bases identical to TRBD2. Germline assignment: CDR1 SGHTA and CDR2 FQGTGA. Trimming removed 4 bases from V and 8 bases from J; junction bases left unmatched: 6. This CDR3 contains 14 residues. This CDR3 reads CASSSSRLADEQFF. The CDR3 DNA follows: TGTGCCAGCAGCTCCAGCCGACTAGCGGATGAGCAGTTCTTC. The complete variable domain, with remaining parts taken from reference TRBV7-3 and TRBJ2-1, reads GAGVSQTPSNKVTEKGKYVELRCDPISGHTALYWYRQSLGQGPEFLIYFQGTGAADDSGLPNDRFFAVRPEGSVSTLKIQRTERGDSAVYLCASSSSRLADEQFFGPGTRLTVL.

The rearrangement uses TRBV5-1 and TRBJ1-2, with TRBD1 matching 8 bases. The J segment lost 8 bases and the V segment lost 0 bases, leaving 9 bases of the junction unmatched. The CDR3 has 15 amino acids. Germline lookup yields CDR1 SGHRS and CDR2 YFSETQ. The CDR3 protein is CASSLAGGQDRGYTF. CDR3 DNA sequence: TGCGCCAGCAGCTTGGCCGGGGGACAGGATCGGGGCTACACCTTC.

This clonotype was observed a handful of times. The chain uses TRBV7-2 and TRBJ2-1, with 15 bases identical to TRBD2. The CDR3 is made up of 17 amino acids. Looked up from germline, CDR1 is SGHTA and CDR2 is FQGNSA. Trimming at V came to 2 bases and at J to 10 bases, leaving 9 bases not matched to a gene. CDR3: CASSLPGLAGGGPEQFF. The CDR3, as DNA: TGTGCCAGCAGCTTACCCGGACTAGCGGGAGGGGGCCCCGAGCAGTTCTTC.

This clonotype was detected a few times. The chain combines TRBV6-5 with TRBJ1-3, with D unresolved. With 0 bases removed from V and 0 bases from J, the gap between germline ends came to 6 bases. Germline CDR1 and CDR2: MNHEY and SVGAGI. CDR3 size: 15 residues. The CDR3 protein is CASSYSRSSGNTIYF. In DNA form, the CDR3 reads TGTGCCAGCAGTTACTCGAGGAGCTCTGGAAACACCATATATTTT.

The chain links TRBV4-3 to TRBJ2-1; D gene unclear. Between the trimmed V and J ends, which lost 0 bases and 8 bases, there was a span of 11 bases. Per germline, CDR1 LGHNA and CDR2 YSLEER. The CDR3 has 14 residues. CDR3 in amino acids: CASSQDTKLDEQFF. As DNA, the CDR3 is TGCGCCAGCAGCCAAGATACCAAGCTCGATGAGCAGTTCTTC.

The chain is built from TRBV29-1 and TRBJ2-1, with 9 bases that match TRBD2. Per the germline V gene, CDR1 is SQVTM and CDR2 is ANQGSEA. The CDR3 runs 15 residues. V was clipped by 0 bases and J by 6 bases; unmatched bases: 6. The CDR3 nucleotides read TGCAGCGTTGAAGATCGAGCGGGAGGCCTCAATGAGCAGTTCTTC. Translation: CSVEDRAGGLNEQFF.

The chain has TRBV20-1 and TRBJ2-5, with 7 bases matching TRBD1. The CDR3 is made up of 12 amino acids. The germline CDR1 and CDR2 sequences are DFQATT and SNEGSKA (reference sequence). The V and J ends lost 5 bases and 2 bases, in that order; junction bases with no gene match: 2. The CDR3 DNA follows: TGCAGTGCTGCGGACAGGCAAGAGACCCAGTACTTC. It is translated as CSAADRQETQYF.

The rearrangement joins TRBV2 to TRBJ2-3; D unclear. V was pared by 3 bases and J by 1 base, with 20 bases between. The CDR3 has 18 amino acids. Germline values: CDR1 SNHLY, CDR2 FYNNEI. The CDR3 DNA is TGTGCCAGCAGTGACAGCTCTAGTGCTAGTTGGGGCACAGATACGCAGTATTTT. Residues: CASSDSSSASWGTDTQYF.